Below are 12 T cell receptor beta chains sequenced from a single sample in a study of blood T cell repertoires in COVID-19. The assay was immunoSEQ multiplex PCR, and TCRdb's table has in-frame clones only and misses some. Seen here are 60,000 to 80,000 clones, roughly 90% observed once, and the top ten hold under 4.5%. Input material: peripheral blood. These receptors all stem from a human donor in a cohort sampled during active COVID-19.

The V call is TRBV29-1, the J call TRBJ1-3, with unresolved D. CDR3 length equals 11 residues. Trimming shortened V by 8 bases and J by 1 base, and 6 bases separated the two germline ends. Germline CDR1 is SQVTM and CDR2 is ANQGSEA. The DNA of the CDR3 is TGCAGCTCGGCGTCTGGAAACACCATATATTTT. Its translation is CSSASGNTIYF.

A word on this clone: The junction departs from the called germline gene at one end, perhaps through a read error. This chain links TRBV5-6 with TRBJ2-7; 11 bases map to TRBD1. The germline CDR1 and CDR2 sequences are SGHDT and YYEEEE. The CDR3 is made up of 15 amino acids. The DNA for the CDR3 is TGTGCCAGCAGCCGTTACGGACAGGGGGCCGGCCCGCACCGCTTC. Translated, it gives CASSRYGQGAGPHRF.

The chain recombines TRBV7-8 with TRBJ2-5; D may be TRBD1 (6 bases). The CDR3 covers 15 residues. Germline V gene data show CDR1 as SGHVS and CDR2 as FQNEAQ. V lost 2 bases, J lost 5 bases, and 15 bases lay in between. The CDR3 protein is CASSLRGLGGETQYF. The CDR3 DNA follows: TGTGCCAGCAGCTTAAGGGGGTTAGGCGGGGAGACCCAGTACTTC.

This chain links TRBV7-8 with TRBJ2-7; a weak D match, TRBD2 (5 bases). Germline V gene data show CDR1 as SGHVS and CDR2 as FQNEAQ. The CDR3 sequence is 15 residues long. Between the trimmed V and J ends, which lost 2 bases and 0 bases, there was a span of 11 bases. DNA for the CDR3: TGTGCCAGCAGCTTATTCAGCGGACGCTCCTACGAGCAGTACTTC. As protein: CASSLFSGRSYEQYF.

This sequence joins TRBV7-2 and TRBJ1-6, with TRBD1 matching 10 bases. Germline CDR1 is SGHTA and CDR2 is FQGNSA. The V and J ends lost 4 bases and 11 bases, in that order; junction bases with no gene match: 5. The CDR3 length is 14 residues. CDR3 sequence (DNA): TGTGCCAGCAGCTCCCGACAGGGGGCGGCACCCCTCCACTTT. This translates into CASSSRQGAAPLHF.

This clone appeared a single time. V gene TRBV6-2 or TRBV6-3 combines with J gene TRBJ2-1; 8 positions agree with TRBD2. Germline CDR1 reads MNHEY; CDR2 reads SVGEGT. V lost 6 bases to trimming and J lost 7 bases; unmatched junction nucleotides: 11. This CDR3 has 15 amino acids. CDR3 DNA: TGTGCCAGCAGCCCTGGGACTAGTGTGGGAAATGAGCAGTTCTTC. Encoded protein: CASSPGTSVGNEQFF.

This chain joins TRBV6-5 and TRBJ2-7, with TRBD1 matching over 7 bases. The CDR3 runs 15 residues. Germline CDR1 is MNHEY and CDR2 is SVGAGI. The J segment lost 2 bases and the V segment lost 6 bases, leaving 10 bases of the junction unmatched. CDR3 sequence reads: CASSRRQGNPYEQYF. CDR3 in DNA: TGTGCCAGCAGCCGAAGACAGGGCAATCCCTACGAGCAGTACTTC.

The chain is built from TRBV19 and TRBJ1-2, with unresolved D. CDR1 and CDR2 from the germline V gene are LNHDA and SQIVND (reference sequence). The CDR3 contains 12 residues. Trimming removed 7 bases from V and 6 bases from J, with 12 bases in between. The CDR3 sequence is CASNPGGDGYTF. CDR3 DNA sequence: TGTGCCAGTAATCCCGGCGGGGATGGCTACACCTTC. The full variable domain, with the rest looked up from reference TRBV19 and TRBJ1-2, is DGGITQSPKYLFRKEGQNVTLSCEQNLNHDAMYWYRQDPGQGLRLIYYSQIVNDFQKGDIAEGYSVSREKKESFPLTVTSAQKNPTAFYLCASNPGGDGYTFGSGTRLTVV.

The chain joins TRBV5-1 to TRBJ2-3; D remains ambiguous. There are 15 residues in the CDR3. CDR1 and CDR2 (germline): SGHRS, YFSETQ. Trimming stripped 0 bases from V and 5 bases from J, with 13 bases between. CDR3 DNA sequence: TGCGCCAGCAGCTTGGCCCTGAGGCTGGGAGATACGCAGTATTTT. It translates to CASSLALRLGDTQYF.

The chain joins TRBV2 to TRBJ2-1; 14 bases fit TRBD2. After removal of 8 bases from V and 7 bases from J, the junction contained 10 bases not matched to a gene. CDR1 and CDR2 (germline): SNHLY, FYNNEI. The CDR3 consists of 16 residues. The CDR3 DNA reads TGTGCCAGCTTGGAGGGACTAGCGGGGGCACGTAATGAGCAGTTCTTC. Amino acids: CASLEGLAGARNEQFF.

This chain connects TRBV7-2 to TRBJ2-7; TRBD1 matches at 9 bases. The trim removed 5 bases at V and 3 bases at J, leaving 11 bases unmatched. Germline assignment: CDR1 SGHTA and CDR2 FQGNSA. This CDR3 is built from 16 residues. The CDR3 here is CASSQGHGTGSYEQYF. The CDR3 DNA follows: TGTGCCAGCAGCCAAGGCCACGGGACAGGGAGCTACGAGCAGTACTTC.

The chain carries TRBV30 and TRBJ1-2, with a tentative D call TRBD1 (6 bases). Germline CDR1 and CDR2: GTSNPN and SVGIG (reference sequence). The CDR3 covers 13 residues. CDR3 coding DNA: TGTGCTCAAAGCAGGGGCCGTACCTATGGCTACACCTTC. It encodes CAQSRGRTYGYTF.